The clone carrying this TCR beta chain appeared many times. The antigen is not known. This specimen comes from a study of early T cells in non-severe SARS-CoV-2 infection. Broader study findings: Matching with VDJdb favored anti-spike CD8 responses (missing private and CD4 specificities).

Individual cDNA molecules carried attached unique molecular identifiers. From the 5' RACE reads, TCRdb called clonotypes with MiXCR, one entry per CDR3 protein. The sample holds some 67,000 distinct CDR3 sequences, around 15% seen once. Germline assignment: CDR1 SEHNR and CDR2 FQNEAQ (reference sequence). V was cut by 5 bases and J by 0 bases, with 17 bases left in between. The CDR3 spans 17 residues. This receptor was obtained from an adult who was a healthcare worker with PCR-confirmed SARS-CoV-2 infection or an uninfected control (not recorded which). The sequencing sample was made of whole blood. V and J are TRBV7-9 and TRBJ1-3; D is undetermined. The DNA of the CDR3 is TGTGCCAGCAGCATAGGACTAGACGGCTCCTCTGGAAACACCATATATTTT. Translating it yields CASSIGLDGSSGNTIYF.